The present T cell receptor beta chain was sequenced within a study of blood T cell repertoires in COVID-19. The CDR3 has 15 amino acids. V was pared by 1 base and J by 3 bases, with 11 bases between. The germline gives CDR1 SGHTS, CDR2 YDEGEE. Profiling relied on immunoSEQ multiplex PCR, and the TCRdb table lists in-frame clones only, not all of them. Among some 150,000 clones, around nine tenths were seen once, and the ten largest hold roughly 3.7%. V and J are TRBV5-8 and TRBJ1-3, with D perhaps matching TRBD1 (6 bases). The sequencing sample was made of peripheral blood. This sequence was found in a man in his late teens or twenties with active or convalescent COVID-19. CDR3 protein: CASSLLQGSGNTIYF. The DNA for the CDR3 is TGTGCCAGCAGCTTGTTACAGGGTAGTGGAAACACCATATATTTT.